This TCR beta chain was captured in a study of blood T cell repertoires in COVID-19 (dated by TCRdb to the early 2020s). Concerning the study at large: Samples covering the acute and convalescent phases of COVID-19 were provided by collaborators in the United States, Italy and Spain. The dataset comprised deeply sampled blood TCRbeta repertoires from subjects exposed to, actively infected with, or recovered from COVID-19. Where HLA class I and class II types were available, the types were taken from metadata supplied by the sample provider, not from assay-based typing. The material from the prospective study consisted of cDNA or gDNA derived from T cells, B-cell-depleted T cells, or PBMCs. Nearly every sample came with metadata listing a de-identified subject ID, COVID-19 status, age in years and sex. The repertoires were released in a freely available public database intended as a resource for research on the immune response to SARS-CoV-2. Samples came from the ongoing ImmuneRACE study (first 160 participants) plus 1,254 subjects from 6 global collaborators. General findings and caveats noted by the study authors: Clinical and demographic metadata were provided uncurated, with the amount varying by source and participant.

In the prospective study, participants were about 18 to 90 years old, resided in 24 geographic areas of the United States, and were enrolled through a virtual design. In the prospective study, cohorts were assigned on the basis of participant-reported clinical history obtained from a screening survey and a study questionnaire. Each participant in the prospective study had whole blood, serum and a nasopharyngeal or oropharyngeal swab collected by mobile phlebotomists. Prospective study participants could optionally give additional blood draws and questionnaires over a roughly 2-month period. Before DNA extraction, prospective study blood samples were shipped either frozen or at room temperature. The immunoSEQ Assay, a bias-controlled multiplex PCR, was used to amplify TCRbeta CDR3 regions from genomic DNA. The source study handled its data this way. Within the assay, amplification of reference gene primers was used to estimate how many nucleated cells each sample contained. To quantify the absolute abundance of each unique TCRbeta CDR3 rearrangement, sequence reads were collapsed and filtered. For each sample, productive Simpson clonality was calculated as the square root of Simpson's diversity index across productive rearrangements. The table comes from immuneACCESS by way of TCRdb, which keeps in-frame sequences with V and J called. Part of the clones is missing from these tables; in studies checked, under half for an unresolved V gene and the rest for unknown reasons. V and J calls and clone size follow that table, whereas D and trimming were derived from the DNA. The sample yields 150,000 to 200,000 clones; about 90% were counted once. The ten most abundant clones make up 1.2% of the sample.

The germline V gene supplies CDR1 MGHRA and CDR2 YSYEKL. The junction carries 10 bases between V and J, which are trimmed by 4 bases and 4 bases respectively. The cysteine opens and the phenylalanine closes a CDR3 of 14 amino acids. Only CDR3 DNA remains: 42 bases, in frame from the first base. Of note for this clone: Its binding antigen is unknown. Base quality data are lacking; no much larger clone is found one base away.

Sample: PBMCs or T cells enriched from blood (not recorded which). The chain is made from TRBV4-1 and TRBJ1-4, and perhaps TRBD1 as D gene, on 6 matching bases. This TCR came from a human donor with acute COVID-19. The donor label of this sample is uncertain. The DNA sequence follows: TGCGCCAGCAGCCGACAGGTATTTAATGAAAAACTGTTTTTT. Translation gives CASSRQVFNEKLFF.